This TCR beta chain was identified in a study of cytomegalovirus exposure and HLA in healthy donors. CDR1 and CDR2 from the germline V gene are LGHNA and YSLEER. CDR3 length equals 13 residues. V gave up 4 bases and J gave up 4 bases, with 8 bases separating them. Notes on the study in general: Among TCR beta chains, those listed as cytomegalovirus-associated numbered fewer than 200. Within a later analysis, the majority of CMV-associated TCR beta chains appeared HLA-restricted.

Of note for this clone: The antigen is not known.

The PCR ran on 60 Vbeta and 13 Jbeta primers. TCRdb's copy holds only in-frame clones and misses some; the assay was immunoSEQ multiplex PCR. This sample has some 130,000 clones, with approximately 61% found just once. The V and J genes are TRBV4-3 and TRBJ1-3, with a tentative D call TRBD1 (6 bases). The material sequenced was PBMCs. This clonotype was obtained from a woman aged 40 to 50 in good health and CMV-seronegative. The CDR3 region has the DNA TGCGCCAGCAGCCTGCAGGGGGGAAACACCATATATTTT. Residues: CASSLQGGNTIYF.